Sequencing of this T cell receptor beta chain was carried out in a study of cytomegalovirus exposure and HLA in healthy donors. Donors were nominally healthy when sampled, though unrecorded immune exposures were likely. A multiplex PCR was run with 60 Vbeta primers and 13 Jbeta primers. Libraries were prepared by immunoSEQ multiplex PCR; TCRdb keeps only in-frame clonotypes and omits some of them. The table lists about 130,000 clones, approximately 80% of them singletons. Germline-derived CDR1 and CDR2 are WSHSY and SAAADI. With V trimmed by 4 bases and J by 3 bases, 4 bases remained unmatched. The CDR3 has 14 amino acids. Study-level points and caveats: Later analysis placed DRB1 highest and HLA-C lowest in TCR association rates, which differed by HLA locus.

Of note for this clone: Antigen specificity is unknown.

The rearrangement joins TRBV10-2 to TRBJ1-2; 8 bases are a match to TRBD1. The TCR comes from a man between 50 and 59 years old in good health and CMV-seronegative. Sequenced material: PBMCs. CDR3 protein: CASSGKDRDYGYTF. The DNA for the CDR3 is TGCGCCAGCAGTGGGAAGGACAGGGACTATGGCTACACCTTC.